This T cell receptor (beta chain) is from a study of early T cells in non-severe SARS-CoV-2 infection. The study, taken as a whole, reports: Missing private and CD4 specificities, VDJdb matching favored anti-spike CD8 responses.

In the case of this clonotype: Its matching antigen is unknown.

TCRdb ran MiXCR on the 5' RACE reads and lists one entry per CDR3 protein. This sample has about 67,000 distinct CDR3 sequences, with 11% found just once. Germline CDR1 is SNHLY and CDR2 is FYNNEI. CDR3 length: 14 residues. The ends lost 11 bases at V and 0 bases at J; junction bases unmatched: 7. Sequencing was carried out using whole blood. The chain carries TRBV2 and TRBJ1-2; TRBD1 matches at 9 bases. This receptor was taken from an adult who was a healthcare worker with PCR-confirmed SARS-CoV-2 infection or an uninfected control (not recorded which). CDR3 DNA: TGTGCCTCAGGCCGGGACAGGGCTAACTATGGCTACACCTTC. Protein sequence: CASGRDRANYGYTF.